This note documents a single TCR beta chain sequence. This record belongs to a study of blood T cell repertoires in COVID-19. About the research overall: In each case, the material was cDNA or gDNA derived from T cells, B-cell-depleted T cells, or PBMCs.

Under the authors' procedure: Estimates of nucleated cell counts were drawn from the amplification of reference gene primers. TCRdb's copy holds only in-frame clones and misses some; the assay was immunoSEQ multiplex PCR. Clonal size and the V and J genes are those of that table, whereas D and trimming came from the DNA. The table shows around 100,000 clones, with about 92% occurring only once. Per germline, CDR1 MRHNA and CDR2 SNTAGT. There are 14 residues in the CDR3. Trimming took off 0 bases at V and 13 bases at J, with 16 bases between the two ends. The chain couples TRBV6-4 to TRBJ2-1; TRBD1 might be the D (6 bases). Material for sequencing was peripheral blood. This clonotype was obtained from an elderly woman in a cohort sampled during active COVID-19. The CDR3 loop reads CASSDSTGFVPQFF. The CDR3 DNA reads TGTGCCAGCAGTGACTCTACAGGGTTTGTCCCACAGTTCTTC.